A single sample is the source of the 23 T cell receptor beta chains below, sequenced in a study of cytotoxic CD8 clonotypes in ibrutinib-treated CLL. The repertoire was sequenced with immunoSEQ multiplex PCR; TCRdb's copy has only in-frame clones and lacks some. The sample contains approximately 170,000 clones, 88% of which appear only once. Material: PBMCs, obtained at disease progression, from a patient treated with ibrutinib. The source of these receptors is a human donor with chronic lymphocytic leukemia.

CDR3 protein: CASSGIDRVGNTEAFF. The CDR3 nucleotides read TGTGCCAGTAGTGGGATCGACAGGGTAGGAAACACTGAAGCTTTCTTT. The J gene is TRBJ1-1, the V gene TRBV19; 7 bases match TRBD1. The trim removed 5 bases at V and 2 bases at J, leaving 11 bases unmatched. The CDR3 contains 16 residues. Germline V gene lookup returns CDR1 LNHDA and CDR2 SQIVND (reference sequence). The variable domain in full, with the rest retrieved from reference TRBV19 and TRBJ1-1, is DGGITQSPKYLFRKEGQNVTLSCEQNLNHDAMYWYRQDPGQGLRLIYYSQIVNDFQKGDIAEGYSVSREKKESFPLTVTSAQKNPTAFYLCASSGIDRVGNTEAFFGQGTRLTVV.

The rearrangement uses TRBV6-6 and TRBJ1-5; 9 bases map to TRBD1. In germline, CDR1 is MNHNY, CDR2 SVGAGI (reference sequence). The CDR3 has 16 residues. V gave up 6 bases and J gave up 1 base; unmatched junction bases: 7. CDR3 residues: CASRKQGAVSNQPQHF. The DNA of the CDR3 is TGTGCCAGCAGGAAACAGGGGGCGGTGAGCAATCAGCCCCAGCATTTT.

This clone was observed a single time. V and J are TRBV30 and TRBJ2-2; TRBD2 agrees at 7 bases. This CDR3 region has 15 residues. CDR1 and CDR2 from the germline V gene are GTSNPN and SVGIG (reference sequence). V lost 2 bases to trimming and J lost 3 bases; unmatched junction nucleotides: 6. CDR3 protein: CAWSLPGLHTGELFF. The CDR3 bases are TGTGCCTGGAGTCTCCCGGGACTACACACCGGGGAGCTGTTTTTT.

For this clone: Other nucleotide sequences from this sample produce the same CDR3. The rearrangement uses TRBV18 and TRBJ2-7, with no clear D. Trimming took 2 bases from V and 1 from J, leaving 3 bases between them. This CDR3 is 12 amino acids long. In germline, CDR1 is KGHSH, CDR2 LQKENI. CDR3 sequence (DNA): TGTGCCAGCTCACCAGTTTCCTACGAGCAGTACTTC. It is translated as CASSPVSYEQYF.

This clone occurred a few times. The CDR3 DNA reads as TGCAGTGCTAGAGATCAAGGTCGCTACACCTTC. It is translated as CSARDQGRYTF. V is TRBV20-1 and J is TRBJ1-2; D gene ambiguous. Germline-derived CDR1 and CDR2 are DFQATT and SNEGSKA (reference sequence). Trimming removed 0 bases at V and 9 bases at J, with 8 bases between. This CDR3 has 11 amino acids.

This chain connects TRBV19 to TRBJ1-2, with TRBD1 as a possible D gene (5 bases). The germline V and J ends were trimmed by 4 bases and 4 bases, with 19 bases remaining between them. This CDR3 spans 16 amino acids. Germline assignment: CDR1 LNHDA and CDR2 SQIVND (reference sequence). DNA of the CDR3: TGTGCCAGTAGTACCACCACAGGACCCATTAGCTATGGCTACACCTTC. Protein product: CASSTTTGPISYGYTF.

CDR3 bases: TGCGCCAGCAACTGGGGTCCAGGGTACAATGAGCAGTTCTTC. This codes for CASNWGPGYNEQFF. The chain couples TRBV10-2 to TRBJ2-1; tentatively, D is TRBD1 (5 bases). Germline V lookup: CDR1 WSHSY, CDR2 SAAADI. This CDR3 has 14 residues. V was shortened by 7 bases and J by 4 bases, with 14 bases between the two germline ends.

The genes are TRBV9 and TRBJ2-1; 9 nucleotides match TRBD2. The CDR3 totals 15 residues. Germline CDR1 SGDLS, CDR2 YYNGEE. Trimming cost V 0 bases and J 7 bases; bases outside gene matches: 5. CDR3 bases: TGTGCCAGCAGCGTAGAAACTAGCGGGTGGAATGAGCAGTTCTTC. This encodes CASSVETSGWNEQFF.

The chain employs TRBV30 and TRBJ1-3, with D unclear. V dropped 1 base and J dropped 2 bases, with 6 bases sitting between them. CDR3 size: 13 residues. Germline V gene sequence: CDR1 GTSNPN, CDR2 SVGIG (reference sequence). CDR3 residues: CAWSGGTGNTIYF. CDR3 DNA: TGTGCCTGGAGTGGGGGAACTGGAAACACCATATATTTT.

This sequence joins TRBV7-3 and TRBJ2-2; TRBD1 aligns across 9 bases. V was clipped by 2 bases and J by 4 bases; unmatched bases: 2. This CDR3 region has 15 residues. The germline V gene encodes CDR1 SGHTA and CDR2 FQGTGA. The DNA for the CDR3 is TGTGCCAGCAGCTTACGGACAGGGGCCACCGGGGAGCTGTTTTTT. Its protein is CASSLRTGATGELFF.

The genes are TRBV6-5 and TRBJ2-1; the match to TRBD2 covers 8 bases. The CDR3 sequence is 15 residues long. The germline V gene encodes CDR1 MNHEY and CDR2 SVGAGI. V lost 6 bases and J lost 5; bases outside the gene matches: 9. CDR3 sequence (DNA): TGTGCCAGCAGAGACAGCGGGAGAAGGCACAATGAGCAGTTCTTC. As protein: CASRDSGRRHNEQFF.

The chain links TRBV5-6 to TRBJ2-3; D is ambiguous. V lost 4 bases and J 1 base, leaving 13 bases between the germline ends. CDR3 length: 15 residues. Looked up from germline, CDR1 is SGHDT and CDR2 is YYEEEE. The CDR3 spells CASSLAARRTDTQYF. The CDR3 nucleotides are TGTGCCAGCAGCCTGGCGGCCAGGCGCACAGATACGCAGTATTTT.

This sequence joins TRBV7-2 and TRBJ1-2; D ambiguous. The germline CDR1 and CDR2 sequences are SGHTA and FQGNSA. There are 17 residues in the CDR3. With 4 bases removed from V and 2 bases from J, the gap between germline ends came to 20 bases. CDR3 coding DNA: TGTGCCAGCAGCTCCCGAGGCCAATCAGGTTACAACTATGGCTACACCTTC. Translated, it gives CASSSRGQSGYNYGYTF.

CDR3 sequence (DNA): TGTGCCAGCAGCTTCCCCCTAGGGGGCGCCGGGGAGCTGTTTTTT. Amino acid sequence: CASSFPLGGAGELFF. The chain recombines TRBV5-6 with TRBJ2-2; 7 positions agree with TRBD1. The CDR3 spans 15 residues. The germline CDR1 and CDR2 sequences are SGHDT and YYEEEE. V was pared by 2 bases and J by 6 bases, with 7 bases of the junction left unmatched.

The V gene is TRBV19, the J gene TRBJ2-1; TRBD2 aligns across 7 bases. The CDR3 is made up of 15 amino acids. J was trimmed by 5 bases and V by 2 bases; bases with no gene match: 6. Germline V gene data show CDR1 as LNHDA and CDR2 as SQIVND (reference sequence). CDR3 nucleotides: TGTGCCAGTAGTATAATCGGGGCGGGAGACAATGAGCAGTTCTTC. Translation gives CASSIIGAGDNEQFF.

The chain carries TRBV5-1 and TRBJ1-2; 8 bases are shared with TRBD1. The germline V gene encodes CDR1 SGHRS and CDR2 YFSETQ. V gave up 4 bases and J gave up 7 bases; unmatched junction bases: 9. The CDR3 covers 14 residues. The CDR3 DNA is TGCGCCAGCAGCCTTGGGACAGGAGTCATTGGCTACACCTTC. Translated: CASSLGTGVIGYTF.

The rearrangement joins TRBV19 to TRBJ2-7, with 10 nucleotides matching TRBD1. This CDR3 region has 15 residues. The J segment lost 1 base and the V segment lost 5 bases, leaving 5 bases of the junction unmatched. From germline, CDR1 is LNHDA and CDR2 SQIVND (reference sequence). The CDR3 here is CASSARDRGSYEQYF. CDR3 DNA sequence: TGTGCCAGTAGTGCCCGGGACAGGGGTTCCTACGAGCAGTACTTC.

This clone has only one observation. The V gene is TRBV5-1, the J gene TRBJ2-3, with TRBD2 as a possible D gene (5 bases). Trimming removed 2 bases at V and 2 bases at J, with 21 bases between. Germline CDR1 reads SGHRS; CDR2 reads YFSETQ. The CDR3 runs 18 residues. The CDR3 region is CASSLVPTSGSNTDTQYF. CDR3 nucleotide sequence: TGCGCCAGCAGCTTAGTACCAACAAGCGGATCGAACACAGATACGCAGTATTTT.

The rearrangement uses TRBV5-4 and TRBJ2-1; D remains ambiguous. The V end lost 2 bases, the J end lost 3 bases, and 3 bases lay between the germline ends. Germline CDR1 SGHNT, CDR2 YYREEE (reference sequence). This CDR3 comprises 12 residues. The CDR3, as DNA: TGTGCCAGCAGCTTCAACTACAATGAGCAGTTCTTC. Translating gives CASSFNYNEQFF.

The chain employs TRBV20-1 and TRBJ2-7, with no clear D. The V and J ends lost 3 bases and 6 bases respectively, with 9 bases between them. This CDR3 contains 11 residues. The germline CDR1 and CDR2 sequences are DFQATT and SNEGSKA (reference sequence). The chain's CDR3 is CSASSAGEQYF. The CDR3 region has the DNA TGCAGTGCTAGTTCTGCTGGCGAGCAGTACTTC.

The rearrangement links TRBV7-2 to TRBJ1-4; 12 bases fit TRBD1. V lost 5 bases, J lost 8 bases, and 3 bases stayed unmatched. There are 14 residues in the CDR3. Looked up from germline, CDR1 is SGHTA and CDR2 is FQGNSA. The chain's CDR3 is CASSRDRGHEKLFF. The CDR3 nucleotides read TGTGCCAGCAGCCGGGACAGGGGGCACGAAAAACTGTTTTTT.

Only a few counts were recorded for this clone. The V call is TRBV2, the J call TRBJ1-2; 9 nucleotides align to TRBD1. Germline CDR1 reads SNHLY; CDR2 reads FYNNEI. V gave up 6 bases and J gave up 8 bases; unmatched junction bases: 4. The CDR3 runs 12 residues. The CDR3 loop reads CASRRDRAGYTF. The CDR3 DNA follows: TGTGCCAGCAGGCGGGACAGGGCGGGCTACACCTTC.

The chain recombines TRBV6-1 with TRBJ2-2, with D possibly TRBD2 on 5 matching bases. Germline V gene sequence: CDR1 MNHNS, CDR2 SASEGT. V lost 6 bases and J lost 2, with 10 bases in between. CDR3 size: 14 residues. The DNA of the CDR3 is TGTGCCAGCAGGCGCGGGTCAAACACCGGGGAGCTGTTTTTT. Translated, it gives CASRRGSNTGELFF.